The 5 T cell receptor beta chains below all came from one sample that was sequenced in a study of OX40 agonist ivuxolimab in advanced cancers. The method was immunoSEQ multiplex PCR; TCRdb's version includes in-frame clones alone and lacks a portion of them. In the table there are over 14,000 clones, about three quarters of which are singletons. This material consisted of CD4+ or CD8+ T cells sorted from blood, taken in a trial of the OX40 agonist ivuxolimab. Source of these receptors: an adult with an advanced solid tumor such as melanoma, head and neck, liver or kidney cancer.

The CDR3 loop is CASSGDRSSYNEQFF. In nucleotides, the CDR3 is TGTGCCAGCAGCGGGGACAGGAGCTCCTACAATGAGCAGTTCTTC. The chain carries TRBV21-1 and TRBJ2-1; TRBD1, the table's D call, lacks a check against the DNA. TRBV21-1 is a pseudogene. This CDR3 comprises 15 residues.

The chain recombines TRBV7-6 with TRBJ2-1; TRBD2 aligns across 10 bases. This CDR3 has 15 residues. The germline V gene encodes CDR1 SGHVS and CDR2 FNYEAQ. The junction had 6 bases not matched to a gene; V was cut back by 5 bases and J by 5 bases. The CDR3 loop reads CASSPGTSEHNEQFF. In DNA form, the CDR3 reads TGTGCCAGCAGCCCGGGGACTAGCGAGCACAATGAGCAGTTCTTC.

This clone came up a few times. CDR3 sequence: CASSLRDTHEQYF. As DNA, the CDR3 is TGTGCCAGCAGTTTAAGGGACACGCACGAGCAGTACTTC. This chain uses TRBV27 with TRBJ2-7; possibly TRBD1 for D (6 bases). The V end was cut by 2 bases, the J end by 5 bases, with 10 bases between. Per germline, CDR1 MNHEY and CDR2 SMNVEV (reference sequence). CDR3 size: 13 residues.

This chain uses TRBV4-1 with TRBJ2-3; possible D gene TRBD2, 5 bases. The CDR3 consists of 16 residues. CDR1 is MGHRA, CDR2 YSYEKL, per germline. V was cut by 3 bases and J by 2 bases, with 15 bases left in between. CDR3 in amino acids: CASSHSISGYTDTQYF. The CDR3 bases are TGCGCCAGCAGCCATTCAATCAGCGGCTACACAGATACGCAGTATTTT.

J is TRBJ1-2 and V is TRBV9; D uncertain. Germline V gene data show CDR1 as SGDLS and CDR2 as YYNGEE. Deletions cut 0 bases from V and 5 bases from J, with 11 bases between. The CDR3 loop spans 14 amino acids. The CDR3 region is CASSVGDTRYGYTF. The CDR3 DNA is TGTGCCAGCAGCGTAGGAGACACCCGGTATGGCTACACCTTC.